Listed below are T cell receptor beta chains from one sample, sequenced in a study of blood T cell repertoires in COVID-19. The data were produced by immunoSEQ multiplex PCR, yet TCRdb's version contains in-frame clones alone and is incomplete. The data hold around 100,000 clones, with around 85% observed a single time. Specimen: PBMCs or T cells enriched from blood (not recorded which). These receptors originate from a woman in her forties or fifties who had recovered from COVID-19. Each CDR3 is given with its conserved first and last residue. Size is omitted from some rows. Given values are once, few, many or a class for expanded clones.

clone_size cdr3_length v_call cdr3_aa
. 14 TRBV11-2 CASSLLTGDSPLHF
. 15 TRBV18 CASSSNPGADYGYTF
few 13 TRBV7-9 CASSLAGGYEQYF
. 12 TRBV19 CAHGQGAGEQYF
. 15 TRBV19 CASTYRGQGNQPQHF
once 11 TRBV29-1 CSVSRSGELFF
. 16 TRBV28 CASSLAGQVGPGELFF
. 14 TRBV7-9 CASSPDRLYTEAFF
. 14 TRBV28 CASRSSGGSYEQYF
once 13 TRBV19 CASSIRREETQYF
. 14 TRBV3-1/TRBV3-2 CASSRGTTSYEQYF
. 17 TRBV7-2 CASSLVSGTMGRREQYF
. 15 TRBV6-2/TRBV6-3 CASTYSGAGTGELFF
. 18 TRBV24-1 CATSDPQPDKGRLDTQYF
. 15 TRBV19 CASSPVEWSGNTIYF
once 15 TRBV19 CASSMDGGLGDTQYF
. 16 TRBV3-1/TRBV3-2 CASSQFIAGLDLIQYF
few 13 TRBV10-3 CASSDSKGQPQHF
. 15 TRBV15 CATSRYQGEVAEQFF